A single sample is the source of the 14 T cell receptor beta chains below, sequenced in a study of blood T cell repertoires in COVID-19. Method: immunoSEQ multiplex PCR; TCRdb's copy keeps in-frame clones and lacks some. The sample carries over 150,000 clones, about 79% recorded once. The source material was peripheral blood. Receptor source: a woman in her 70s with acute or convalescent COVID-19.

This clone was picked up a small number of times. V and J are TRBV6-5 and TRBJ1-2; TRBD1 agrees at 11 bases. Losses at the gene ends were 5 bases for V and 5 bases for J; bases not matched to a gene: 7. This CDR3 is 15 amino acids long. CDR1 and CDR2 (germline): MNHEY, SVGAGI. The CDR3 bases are TGTGCCAGCAGTCCGGGACAGGGGGAAGGGTATGGCTACACCTTC. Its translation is CASSPGQGEGYGYTF.

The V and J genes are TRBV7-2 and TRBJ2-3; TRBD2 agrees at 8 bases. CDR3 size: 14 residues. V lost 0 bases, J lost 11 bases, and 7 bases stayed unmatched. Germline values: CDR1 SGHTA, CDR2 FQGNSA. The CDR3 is CASSLARGTRRQYF. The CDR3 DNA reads TGTGCCAGCAGCTTAGCGCGAGGGACTAGAAGGCAGTATTTT.

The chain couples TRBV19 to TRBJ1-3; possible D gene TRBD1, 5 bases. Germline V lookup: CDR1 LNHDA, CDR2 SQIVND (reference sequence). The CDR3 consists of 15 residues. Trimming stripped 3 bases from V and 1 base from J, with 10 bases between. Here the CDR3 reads CASSMRQTSGNTIYF. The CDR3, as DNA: TGTGCCAGTAGTATGAGACAGACGTCTGGAAACACCATATATTTT.

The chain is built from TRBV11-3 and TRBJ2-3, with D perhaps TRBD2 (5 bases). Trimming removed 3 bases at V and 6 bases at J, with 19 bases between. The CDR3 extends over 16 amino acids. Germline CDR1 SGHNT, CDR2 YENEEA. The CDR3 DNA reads TGTGCCAGCAGCTTCGGCGGGTCACGTATGTCCGATACGCAGTATTTT. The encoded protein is CASSFGGSRMSDTQYF.

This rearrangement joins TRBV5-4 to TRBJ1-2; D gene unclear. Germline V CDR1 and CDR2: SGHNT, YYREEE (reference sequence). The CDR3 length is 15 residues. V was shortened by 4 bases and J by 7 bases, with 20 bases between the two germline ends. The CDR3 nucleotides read TGTGCCAGCAGCAGGACTAGGACGCTAGGTTTTGGCTACACCTTC. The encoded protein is CASSRTRTLGFGYTF.

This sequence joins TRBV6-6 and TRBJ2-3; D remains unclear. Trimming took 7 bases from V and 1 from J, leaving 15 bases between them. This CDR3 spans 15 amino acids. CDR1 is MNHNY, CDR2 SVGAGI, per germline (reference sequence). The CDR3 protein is CASKYSAAGTDTQYF. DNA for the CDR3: TGTGCCAGCAAATACTCGGCGGCGGGCACAGATACGCAGTATTTT.

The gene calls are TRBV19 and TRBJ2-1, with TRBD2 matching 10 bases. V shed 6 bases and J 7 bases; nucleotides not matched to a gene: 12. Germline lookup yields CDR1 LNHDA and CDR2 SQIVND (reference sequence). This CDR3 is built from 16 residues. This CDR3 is CASSLLLAGAGNEQFF. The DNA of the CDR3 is TGTGCCAGTAGCCTCCTGCTAGCGGGAGCCGGGAATGAGCAGTTCTTC. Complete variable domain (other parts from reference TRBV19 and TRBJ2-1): DGGITQSPKYLFRKEGQNVTLSCEQNLNHDAMYWYRQDPGQGLRLIYYSQIVNDFQKGDIAEGYSVSREKKESFPLTVTSAQKNPTAFYLCASSLLLAGAGNEQFFGPGTRLTVL.

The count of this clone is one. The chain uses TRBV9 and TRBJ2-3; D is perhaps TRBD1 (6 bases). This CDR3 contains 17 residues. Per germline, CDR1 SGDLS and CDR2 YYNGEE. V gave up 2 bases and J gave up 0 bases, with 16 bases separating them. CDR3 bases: TGTGCCAGCAGCGTCACAGGGTCCCTTACTAGCACAGATACGCAGTATTTT. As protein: CASSVTGSLTSTDTQYF.

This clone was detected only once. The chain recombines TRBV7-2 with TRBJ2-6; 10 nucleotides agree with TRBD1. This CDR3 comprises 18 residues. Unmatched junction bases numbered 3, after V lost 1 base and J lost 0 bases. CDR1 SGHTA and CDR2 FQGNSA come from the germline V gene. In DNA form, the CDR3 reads TGTGCCAGCAGCTTAGTGGGACAGGGGATCTCTGGGGCCAACGTCCTGACTTTC. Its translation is CASSLVGQGISGANVLTF. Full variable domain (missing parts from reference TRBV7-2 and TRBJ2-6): GAGVSQSPSNKVTEKGKDVELRCDPISGHTALYWYRQSLGQGLEFLIYFQGNSAPDKSGLPSDRFSAERTGGSVSTLTIQRTQQEDSAVYLCASSLVGQGISGANVLTFGAGSRLTVL.

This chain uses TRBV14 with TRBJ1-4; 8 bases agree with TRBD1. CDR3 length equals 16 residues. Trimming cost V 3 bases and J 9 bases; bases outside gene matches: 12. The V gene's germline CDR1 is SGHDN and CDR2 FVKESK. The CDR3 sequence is CASSQSYVGTGQKLFF. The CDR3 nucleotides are TGTGCCAGCAGCCAGAGCTATGTTGGGACAGGACAAAAACTGTTTTTT.

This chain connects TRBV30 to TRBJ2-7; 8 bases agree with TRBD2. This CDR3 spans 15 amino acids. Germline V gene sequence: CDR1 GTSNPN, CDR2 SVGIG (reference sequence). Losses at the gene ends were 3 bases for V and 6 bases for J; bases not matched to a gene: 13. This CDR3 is CAWSQTSGSIGEQYF. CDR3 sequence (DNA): TGTGCCTGGAGCCAAACTAGCGGAAGTATCGGCGAGCAGTACTTC.

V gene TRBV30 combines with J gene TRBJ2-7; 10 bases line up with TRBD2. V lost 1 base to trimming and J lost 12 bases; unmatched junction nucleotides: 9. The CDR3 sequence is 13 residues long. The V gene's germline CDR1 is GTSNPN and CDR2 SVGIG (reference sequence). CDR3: CAWSEASGSSRYF. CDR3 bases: TGTGCCTGGAGTGAGGCTAGCGGGAGTTCCAGGTACTTC.

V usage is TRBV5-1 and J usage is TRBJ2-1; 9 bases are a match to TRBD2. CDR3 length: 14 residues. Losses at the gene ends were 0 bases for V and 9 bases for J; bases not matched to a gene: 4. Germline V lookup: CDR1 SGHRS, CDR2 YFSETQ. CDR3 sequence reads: CASSLVAGVGEQFF. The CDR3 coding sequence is TGCGCCAGCAGCTTGGTAGCGGGAGTTGGTGAGCAGTTCTTC.

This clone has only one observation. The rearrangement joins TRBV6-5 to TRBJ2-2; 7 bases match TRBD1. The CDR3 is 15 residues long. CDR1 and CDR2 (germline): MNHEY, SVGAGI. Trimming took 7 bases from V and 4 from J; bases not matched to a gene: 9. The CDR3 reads CASISTGRVTGELFF. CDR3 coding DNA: TGTGCCAGCATTTCGACAGGGAGAGTCACCGGGGAGCTGTTTTTT.